This T cell receptor beta chain was sequenced during a study of T cell clonotyping in hematopoietic cell transplantation. The CDR3 length is 13 residues. Trimming removed 3 bases from V and 4 bases from J, with 9 bases in between. The germline CDR1 and CDR2 sequences are MDHEN and SYDVKM. Clones were sequenced by immunoSEQ multiplex PCR, and TCRdb holds only the in-frame ones, with some missing. Of around 16,000 clones in the sample, roughly 88% were seen once. Study-wide points: Cells were unsorted, so CD4 and CD8 contributions were not separated.

As regards this clone: Its antigen is unidentified.

Source material: peripheral blood mononuclear cells. The sequence was obtained from a man aged 45-65 years in good health. Some clones in this sample may be carry-over from other donors' samples. V and J are TRBV28 and TRBJ1-2, with a possible D match to TRBD1 (5 bases). DNA for the CDR3: TGTGCCAGCAGTTTGGCGGGGGGCTATGGCTACACCTTC. This translates into CASSLAGGYGYTF.